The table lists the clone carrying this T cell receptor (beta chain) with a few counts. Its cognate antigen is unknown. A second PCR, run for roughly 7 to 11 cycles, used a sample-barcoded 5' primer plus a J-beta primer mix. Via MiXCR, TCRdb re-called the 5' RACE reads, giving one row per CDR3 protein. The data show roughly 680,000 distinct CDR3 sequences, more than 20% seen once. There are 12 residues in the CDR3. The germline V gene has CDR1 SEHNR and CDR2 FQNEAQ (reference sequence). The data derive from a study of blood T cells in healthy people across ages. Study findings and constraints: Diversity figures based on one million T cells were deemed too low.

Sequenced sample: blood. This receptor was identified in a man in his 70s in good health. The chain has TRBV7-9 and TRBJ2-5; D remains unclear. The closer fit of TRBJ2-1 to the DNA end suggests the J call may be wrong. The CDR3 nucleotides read TGTGCCAGCAGCTTAGCGTTCCATGAGCAGTTCTTC. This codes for CASSLAFHEQFF.